These 27 T cell receptor beta chains were all obtained from the same sample, sequenced in a study of OX40 agonist ivuxolimab in advanced cancers. The method was immunoSEQ multiplex PCR; TCRdb's version includes in-frame clones alone and lacks a portion of them. The table records 70,000 or so clones, roughly 90% of them present only once. Material: CD4+ or CD8+ T cells sorted from blood, obtained in a trial of the OX40 agonist ivuxolimab. The source of these receptors is an adult with an advanced solid tumor such as melanoma, head and neck, liver or kidney cancer.

This clone was picked up one time. The chain uses TRBV11-2 and TRBJ2-5, with 9 nucleotides matching TRBD2. This CDR3 has 15 amino acids. With 0 bases clipped from V and 4 bases from J, the junction kept 3 bases outside the gene matches. The germline CDR1 and CDR2 sequences are SGHAT and FQNNGV. DNA for the CDR3: TGTGCCAGCAGCTTAGAGGCGGGAGGGCCAGAGACCCAGTACTTC. Amino acids: CASSLEAGGPETQYF.

V gene TRBV9 combines with J gene TRBJ1-3; 7 bases map to TRBD1. The germline V gene encodes CDR1 SGDLS and CDR2 YYNGEE. This CDR3 comprises 15 residues. V shed 0 bases and J 4 bases; nucleotides not matched to a gene: 4. DNA for the CDR3: TGTGCCAGCAGCGTAGGTTGGGACAGCGGAAACACCATATATTTT. It specifies CASSVGWDSGNTIYF.

V and J are TRBV18 and TRBJ2-1, with D perhaps matching TRBD2 (6 bases). From germline, CDR1 is KGHSH and CDR2 LQKENI. This CDR3 is built from 16 residues. Trimming cost V 2 bases and J 7 bases, with 18 bases left between them. The CDR3 here is CASSPSRTNRGNEQFF. The CDR3 DNA reads TGTGCCAGCTCACCATCCCGCACAAACCGGGGGAATGAGCAGTTCTTC.

The chain employs TRBV19 and TRBJ2-7; TRBD1 matches 9 bases. Trimming at V came to 2 bases and at J to 4 bases, leaving 9 bases not matched to a gene. This CDR3 spans 16 amino acids. The germline V gene encodes CDR1 LNHDA and CDR2 SQIVND (reference sequence). The chain's CDR3 is CASSITPGTGNYEQYF. CDR3 bases: TGTGCCAGTAGTATAACCCCCGGGACAGGGAATTACGAGCAGTACTTC.

CDR3 sequence (DNA): TGTGCCAGCAGTTCACCGGCCCTAAGGGACGAGCAGTACTTC. Translating it yields CASSSPALRDEQYF. The V gene is TRBV28, the J gene TRBJ2-7; D not certain. V was cut by 4 bases and J by 5 bases, with 15 bases left in between. CDR1 and CDR2 (germline): MDHEN, SYDVKM. There are 14 residues in the CDR3.

The rearrangement links TRBV6-5 to TRBJ1-4; D may be TRBD1 (6 bases). The V end lost 6 bases, the J end lost 6 bases, and 14 bases lay between the germline ends. Germline CDR1 is MNHEY and CDR2 is SVGAGI. The length of the CDR3 is 14 residues. The CDR3 is CASRGHLGDEKLFF. Here the CDR3 DNA reads TGTGCCAGCAGGGGACACCTTGGTGATGAAAAACTGTTTTTT.

The chain has TRBV18 and TRBJ1-4; tentatively, D is TRBD1 (6 bases). The V gene lost 2 bases and the J gene lost 8 bases, with 9 bases spanning the gap. The V gene's germline CDR1 is KGHSH and CDR2 LQKENI. The CDR3 contains 13 residues. For the CDR3, the DNA is TGTGCCAGCTCACCAGGAGGGGGGGAAAAACTGTTTTTT. It encodes CASSPGGGEKLFF.

This chain connects TRBV19 to TRBJ2-7, with D possibly TRBD1 on 6 matching bases. Trimming cost V 3 bases and J 5 bases, with 14 bases left between them. CDR3 length equals 14 residues. Germline V gives CDR1 LNHDA, CDR2 SQIVND (reference sequence). The CDR3: CASSMGMGANEQYF. The CDR3 region has the DNA TGTGCCAGTAGTATGGGGATGGGGGCCAACGAGCAGTACTTC.

The chain has TRBV5-1 and TRBJ2-6, with TRBD1 as a possible D gene (5 bases). The CDR3 has 19 residues. Trimming pared 4 bases from V and 0 bases from J, leaving 20 bases between. Germline loops: CDR1 SGHRS, CDR2 YFSETQ. Written as DNA, the CDR3 is TGCGCCAGCAGCCGAAATTCCCAGGGTTCCTCCTCTGGGGCCAACGTCCTGACTTTC. Its translation: CASSRNSQGSSSGANVLTF.

The CDR3 is CASSLYLNQPQHF. In DNA, the CDR3 is TGTGCCAGCAGCCTATATTTGAATCAGCCCCAGCATTTT. The chain uses TRBV5-5 and TRBJ1-5; D remains ambiguous. This CDR3 is 13 amino acids long. V was cut by 4 bases and J by 4 bases, with 9 bases left in between. Germline V gives CDR1 SGHKS, CDR2 YYEKEE (reference sequence).

This clone has just one count. The J gene is TRBJ1-5, the V gene TRBV19; D unclear. The CDR3 loop spans 14 amino acids. The germline V and J ends were trimmed by 11 bases and 4 bases, with 18 bases remaining between them. Germline V gene data show CDR1 as LNHDA and CDR2 as SQIVND (reference sequence). CDR3 in DNA: TGTGCCGCGGCGGCACAGCCAGTTAATCAGCCCCAGCATTTT. Translating gives CAAAAQPVNQPQHF.

The chain couples TRBV30 to TRBJ2-2, with 10 bases that match TRBD2. V lost 2 bases to trimming and J lost 6 bases; unmatched junction nucleotides: 6. Germline V lookup: CDR1 GTSNPN, CDR2 SVGIG (reference sequence). This CDR3 is built from 15 residues. DNA of the CDR3: TGTGCCTGGAGTCACCTAGCGGGAGAAGCCGGGGAGCTGTTTTTT. This gives the protein CAWSHLAGEAGELFF.

The V and J genes are TRBV6-5 and TRBJ1-1; maybe TRBD1 (5 bases). The CDR3 is made up of 12 amino acids. Trimming stripped 7 bases from V and 4 bases from J, with 10 bases between. The germline V gene encodes CDR1 MNHEY and CDR2 SVGAGI. The CDR3 bases are TGTGCCAGCACCCGGGGGGGCACTGAAGCTTTCTTT. Translation gives CASTRGGTEAFF.

In its sample, this clone was seen a few times. The J gene is TRBJ1-1, the V gene TRBV2, with unresolved D. The CDR3 covers 11 residues. Germline V gene sequence: CDR1 SNHLY, CDR2 FYNNEI. V was pared by 5 bases and J by 5 bases, with 6 bases between. The CDR3 DNA reads as TGTGCCAGCAGTATCAAGACTGAAGCTTTCTTT. It yields the protein CASSIKTEAFF.

The genes are TRBV6-5 and TRBJ1-6; no definite D call. V was shortened by 0 bases and J by 5 bases, with 8 bases between the two germline ends. This CDR3 has 15 residues. Germline CDR1 MNHEY, CDR2 SVGAGI. This CDR3 reads CASSYSRSHNSPLHF. In DNA form, the CDR3 reads TGTGCCAGCAGTTACTCGAGGTCCCATAATTCACCCCTCCACTTT.

The chain uses TRBV9 and TRBJ2-3, with 11 nucleotides matching TRBD2. The CDR3 is made up of 17 amino acids. The ends lost 0 bases at V and 6 bases at J; junction bases unmatched: 9. CDR1 is SGDLS and CDR2 is YYNGEE in the germline V gene. CDR3 sequence: CASSVAGTSGRGDTQYF. In DNA, the CDR3 is TGTGCCAGCAGCGTAGCTGGGACTAGCGGAAGGGGGGATACGCAGTATTTT.

CDR3 coding DNA: TGTGCCAGCAGCCCCCAGTGGTGGGAAAAACTGTTTTTT. This encodes CASSPQWWEKLFF. The V and J genes are TRBV7-2 and TRBJ1-4; D is ambiguous. The CDR3 consists of 13 residues. V gave up 5 bases and J gave up 8 bases, with 12 bases separating them. Germline CDR1 and CDR2: SGHTA and FQGNSA.

In this sample, this clone turned up a few times. This chain uses TRBV10-3 with TRBJ1-1; D gene uncertain. The length of the CDR3 is 14 residues. The ends were cut back, 0 bases at V and 1 base at J, with 6 bases in the middle. Germline V gene sequence: CDR1 ENHRY, CDR2 SYGVKD. Written as DNA, the CDR3 is TGTGCCATCAGTGAGTCGCGAGGGAACACTGAAGCTTTCTTT. It yields the protein CAISESRGNTEAFF.

V and J are TRBV11-2 and TRBJ2-3; TRBD2 might be the D (6 bases). This CDR3 is built from 16 residues. Deletions cut 5 bases from V and 1 base from J, with 16 bases between. Germline V gene data show CDR1 as SGHAT and CDR2 as FQNNGV. In DNA, the CDR3 is TGTGCCAGCAGCCAACGACTAGATCCCCGCACAGATACGCAGTATTTT. It codes for CASSQRLDPRTDTQYF.

The chain combines TRBV11-1 with TRBJ1-1, with no clear D. The germline V gene encodes CDR1 SGHAT and CDR2 FQDESV (reference sequence). There are 15 residues in the CDR3. The V end was cut by 5 bases, the J end by 1 base, with 14 bases between. The CDR3 sequence is CASSPFDYKNTEAFF. In DNA form, the CDR3 reads TGTGCCAGCAGCCCCTTCGATTACAAGAACACTGAAGCTTTCTTT.

The rearrangement joins TRBV7-2 to TRBJ2-1, with D uncertain. Germline V CDR1 and CDR2: SGHTA, FQGNSA. The length of the CDR3 is 15 residues. V was pared by 1 base and J by 4 bases, with 11 bases between. CDR3 in amino acids: CASSLEVGSYNEQFF. CDR3 DNA sequence: TGTGCCAGCAGCTTAGAGGTGGGAAGTTACAATGAGCAGTTCTTC.

This rearrangement joins TRBV18 to TRBJ2-7; 7 bases map to TRBD1. V lost 6 bases, J lost 1 base, and 9 bases stayed unmatched. The germline V gene has CDR1 KGHSH and CDR2 LQKENI. This CDR3 is built from 15 residues. CDR3 loop: CASSPPTGMSYEQYF. DNA of the CDR3: TGTGCCAGCTCTCCCCCGACAGGGATGTCCTACGAGCAGTACTTC. Supplemented by reference TRBV18 and TRBJ2-7, the full variable domain reads NAGVMQNPRHLVRRRGQEARLRCSPMKGHSHVYWYRQLPEEGLKFMVYLQKENIIDESGMPKERFSAEFPKEGPSILRIQQVVRGDSAAYFCASSPPTGMSYEQYFGPGTRLTVT.

The V call is TRBV7-9, the J call TRBJ2-1; 9 bases map to TRBD1. Trimming removed 1 base from V and 8 bases from J; junction bases left unmatched: 3. The CDR3 is 14 residues long. Germline CDR1 reads SEHNR; CDR2 reads FQNEAQ (reference sequence). CDR3: CASSLGTGVHEQFF. Here the CDR3 DNA reads TGTGCCAGCAGCTTAGGGACAGGGGTCCATGAGCAGTTCTTC.

This clone was counted only a few times. The CDR3 nucleotides read TGTGCCAGCAGCCTACTCGGGGGGACCTCTGGAAACACCATATATTTT. Amino acid sequence: CASSLLGGTSGNTIYF. The chain recombines TRBV6-6 with TRBJ1-3; D may be TRBD1 (5 bases). The germline CDR1 and CDR2 sequences are MNHNY and SVGAGI (reference sequence). The CDR3 contains 16 residues. V shed 6 bases and J shed 0 bases, with 15 bases lying between them.

This chain joins TRBV5-1 and TRBJ2-7; no clear D gene. V was cut by 5 bases and J by 4 bases, with 22 bases left in between. This CDR3 is built from 16 residues. Germline loops: CDR1 SGHRS, CDR2 YFSETQ. The CDR3 DNA reads as TGCGCCAGCAGTAAAGACTTTGATCTAGTTTCTTACGAGCAGTACTTC. It encodes CASSKDFDLVSYEQYF.

The chain combines TRBV18 with TRBJ2-7; D is perhaps TRBD1 or TRBD2 (5 bases each). The V gene lost 6 bases and the J gene lost 11 bases, with 23 bases spanning the gap. The germline gives CDR1 KGHSH, CDR2 LQKENI. The CDR3 runs 14 residues. The CDR3 DNA reads TGTGCCAGCTCGTCCGGGATCGGGGCATTTAAGGAGTACTTC. It translates to CASSSGIGAFKEYF.

The chain joins TRBV19 to TRBJ2-7, with 8 bases fitting TRBD1. Germline CDR1 is LNHDA and CDR2 is SQIVND (reference sequence). Trimming removed 5 bases from V and 1 base from J; junction bases left unmatched: 7. The CDR3 has 15 residues. The CDR3 bases are TGTGCCAGTAGTCCACGGACAGGGCCGTCCTACGAGCAGTACTTC. Its protein is CASSPRTGPSYEQYF.